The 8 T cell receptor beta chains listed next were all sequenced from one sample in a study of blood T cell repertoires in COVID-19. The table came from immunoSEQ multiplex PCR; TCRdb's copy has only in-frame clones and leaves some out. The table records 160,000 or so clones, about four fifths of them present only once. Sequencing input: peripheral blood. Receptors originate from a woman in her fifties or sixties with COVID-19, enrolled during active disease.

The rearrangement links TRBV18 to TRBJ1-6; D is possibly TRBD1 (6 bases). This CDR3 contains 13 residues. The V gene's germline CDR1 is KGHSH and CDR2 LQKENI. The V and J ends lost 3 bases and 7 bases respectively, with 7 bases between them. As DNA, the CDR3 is TGTGCCAGCTCACCCGACAGGAATTCACCCCTCCACTTT. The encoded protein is CASSPDRNSPLHF.

This CDR3 is CASKVLAVGTGELFF. DNA for the CDR3: TGTGCCAGTAAAGTCCTAGCTGTGGGGACCGGGGAGCTGTTTTTT. The gene calls are TRBV19 and TRBJ2-2, with D perhaps matching TRBD2 (5 bases). In germline, CDR1 is LNHDA, CDR2 SQIVND (reference sequence). The CDR3 totals 15 residues. Deletions cut 7 bases from V and 5 bases from J, with 17 bases between.

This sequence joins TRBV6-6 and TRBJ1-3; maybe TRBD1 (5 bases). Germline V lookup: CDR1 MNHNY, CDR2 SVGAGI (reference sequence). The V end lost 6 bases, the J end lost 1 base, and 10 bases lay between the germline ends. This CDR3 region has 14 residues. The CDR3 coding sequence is TGTGCCAGCAGCCCGGGGGTTTCTGGAAACACCATATATTTT. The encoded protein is CASSPGVSGNTIYF.

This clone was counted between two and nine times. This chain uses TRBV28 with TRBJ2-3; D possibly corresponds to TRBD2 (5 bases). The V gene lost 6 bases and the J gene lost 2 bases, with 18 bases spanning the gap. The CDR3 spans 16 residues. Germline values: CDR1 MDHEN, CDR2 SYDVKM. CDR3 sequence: CASSWELVGDTDTQYF. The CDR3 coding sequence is TGTGCCAGCAGCTGGGAATTGGTCGGGGACACAGATACGCAGTATTTT.

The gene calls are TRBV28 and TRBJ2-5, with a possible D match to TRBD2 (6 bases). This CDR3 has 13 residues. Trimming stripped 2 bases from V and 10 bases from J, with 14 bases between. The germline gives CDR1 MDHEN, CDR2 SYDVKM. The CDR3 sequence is CASSLEGGGIQYF. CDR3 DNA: TGTGCCAGCAGTTTAGAAGGCGGAGGGATCCAGTACTTC. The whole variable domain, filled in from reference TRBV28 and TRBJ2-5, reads DVKVTQSSRYLVKRTGEKVFLECVQDMDHENMFWYRQDPGLGLRLIYFSYDVKMKEKGDIPEGYSVSREKKERFSLILESASTNQTSMYLCASSLEGGGIQYFGPGTRLLVL.

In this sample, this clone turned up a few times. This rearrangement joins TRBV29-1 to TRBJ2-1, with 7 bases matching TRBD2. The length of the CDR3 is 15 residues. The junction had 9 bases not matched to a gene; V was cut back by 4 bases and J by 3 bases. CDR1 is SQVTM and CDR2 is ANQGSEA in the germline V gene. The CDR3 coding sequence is TGCAGCGTTGGGATTGCGACGGGAGGCTACAATGAGCAGTTCTTC. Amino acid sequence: CSVGIATGGYNEQFF.

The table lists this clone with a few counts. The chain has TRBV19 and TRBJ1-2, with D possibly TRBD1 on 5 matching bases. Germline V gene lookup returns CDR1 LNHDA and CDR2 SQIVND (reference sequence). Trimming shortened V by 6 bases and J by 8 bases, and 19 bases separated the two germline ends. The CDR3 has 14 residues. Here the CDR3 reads CASSPSTVNGGYTF. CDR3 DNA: TGTGCCAGTAGCCCTTCGACAGTGAACGGGGGCTACACCTTC.

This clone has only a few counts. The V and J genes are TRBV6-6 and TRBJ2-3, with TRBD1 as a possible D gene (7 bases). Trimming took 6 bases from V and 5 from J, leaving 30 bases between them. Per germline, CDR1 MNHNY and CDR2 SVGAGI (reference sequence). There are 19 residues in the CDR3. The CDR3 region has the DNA TGTGCCAGCAGCTCTACCGACTCCTCGACAGGGAGGATAAAAGATACGCAGTATTTT. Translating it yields CASSSTDSSTGRIKDTQYF.